The 27 T cell receptor beta chains listed next were all sequenced from one sample in a study of CD8+ T cells in alopecia areata. Extraction and reverse transcription of RNA yielded cDNA as the sequencing template. Method: immunoSEQ multiplex PCR; TCRdb's copy keeps in-frame clones and lacks some. The sample lists about 64,000 clones, roughly 40% occurring once. Sequencing was done on a sample of NKG2D-low CD8+ T cells sorted from blood. The receptors were gathered from a human donor with alopecia areata.

The chain joins TRBV18 to TRBJ2-3; 9 bases match TRBD2. V shed 6 bases, J shed 0 bases, and the junction held 10 bases outside the gene matches. This CDR3 is 17 amino acids long. In germline, CDR1 is KGHSH, CDR2 LQKENI. The CDR3 DNA is TGTGCCAGCTCGGAACGAAGACTAGCGGATAGCACAGATACGCAGTATTTT. Amino acid sequence: CASSERRLADSTDTQYF.

This sequence joins TRBV5-1 and TRBJ2-7; D is perhaps TRBD1 (6 bases). The V end was cut by 4 bases, the J end by 2 bases, with 13 bases between. The CDR3 is made up of 14 amino acids. Germline V gives CDR1 SGHRS, CDR2 YFSETQ. CDR3 in amino acids: CASSLTGETYEQYF. CDR3 nucleotide sequence: TGCGCCAGCAGCCTGACAGGTGAAACCTACGAGCAGTACTTC.

This clone was detected a few times. J is TRBJ2-1 and V is TRBV7-9; the D gene is possibly TRBD1 (6 bases). V lost 5 bases, J lost 15 bases, and 17 bases lay in between. Germline lookup yields CDR1 SEHNR and CDR2 FQNEAQ (reference sequence). The CDR3 is 12 amino acids. The CDR3 DNA sequence: TGTGCCAGCAGCGGCCGGGGACATACACTGTTCTTC. Protein product: CASSGRGHTLFF.

This clone was picked up a small number of times. This chain links TRBV29-1 with TRBJ2-3; D is ambiguous. The CDR3 runs 13 residues. V lost 4 bases to trimming and J lost 2 bases, with 10 bases between them. The germline gives CDR1 SQVTM, CDR2 ANQGSEA. CDR3 residues: CSVVARNTDTQYF. DNA of the CDR3: TGCAGCGTTGTGGCTCGAAACACAGATACGCAGTATTTT.

The chain recombines TRBV13 with TRBJ2-7; TRBD2 aligns across 11 bases. The ends lost 5 bases at V and 0 bases at J; junction bases unmatched: 6. Germline V gene data show CDR1 as PRHDT and CDR2 as FYEKMQ (reference sequence). The CDR3 covers 16 residues. This CDR3 reads CASSAGLAASSYEQYF. CDR3 in DNA: TGTGCCAGCAGCGCGGGACTAGCGGCCAGCTCCTACGAGCAGTACTTC.

The chain links TRBV27 to TRBJ2-5; no reliable D call. From germline, CDR1 is MNHEY and CDR2 SMNVEV (reference sequence). V dropped 1 base and J dropped 5 bases, with 14 bases sitting between them. CDR3 length: 15 residues. CDR3 DNA sequence: TGTGCCAGCAGTTTATTCGGCTCGGCGATGGAGACCCAGTACTTC. Translating gives CASSLFGSAMETQYF.

CDR3 nucleotide sequence: TGTGCCAGCAGTGAGAGACAGGCCGAAGGGCCCCGGTATGGCTACACCTTC. Amino acid sequence: CASSERQAEGPRYGYTF. The J gene is TRBJ1-2, the V gene TRBV6-1; tentative D call: TRBD1 (6 bases). The CDR3 totals 17 residues. Trimming took off 3 bases at V and 5 bases at J, with 22 bases between the two ends. Germline values: CDR1 MNHNS, CDR2 SASEGT.

This clone was found a few times. The chain is built from TRBV27 and TRBJ2-7; D not certain. The length of the CDR3 is 13 residues. With 0 bases removed from V and 4 bases from J, the gap between germline ends came to 7 bases. The V gene's germline CDR1 is MNHEY and CDR2 SMNVEV (reference sequence). The CDR3 DNA reads TGTGCCAGCAGTTTATCTGATCAGTACGAGCAGTACTTC. Encoded protein: CASSLSDQYEQYF.

This clone was picked up a small number of times. J is TRBJ2-7 and V is TRBV29-1, with 9 bases matching TRBD2. Germline V CDR1 and CDR2: SQVTM, ANQGSEA. The CDR3 spans 14 residues. The V segment lost 4 bases and the J segment 2 bases; nucleotides outside the gene matches: 6. The CDR3 loop is CSVVRLAGTYEQYF. The CDR3 region has the DNA TGCAGCGTTGTTCGGCTAGCGGGAACCTACGAGCAGTACTTC.

This clone appeared a few times. The chain combines TRBV6-4 with TRBJ1-2; D ambiguous. V lost 3 bases and J 1 base, leaving 6 bases between the germline ends. The CDR3 has 13 residues. CDR1 is MRHNA, CDR2 SNTAGT, per germline. The CDR3 DNA reads TGTGCCAGCAGTGATCAGTATAACTATGGCTACACCTTC. It encodes CASSDQYNYGYTF.

In its sample, this clone was seen once. The V gene is TRBV11-2, the J gene TRBJ2-5; D may be TRBD2 (5 bases). V gave up 5 bases and J gave up 2 bases, with 18 bases separating them. The CDR3 contains 16 residues. Per the germline V gene, CDR1 is SGHAT and CDR2 is FQNNGV. CDR3 coding DNA: TGTGCCAGCAGCCAGGCTAGCTCCGAGGGACAAGAGACCCAGTACTTC. The encoded protein is CASSQASSEGQETQYF.

This clone is judged medium-sized. The chain links TRBV9 to TRBJ1-4, with D perhaps matching TRBD1 (6 bases). V lost 3 bases and J 0 bases, leaving 18 bases between the germline ends. Germline V gene lookup returns CDR1 SGDLS and CDR2 YYNGEE. The CDR3 length is 18 residues. The chain's CDR3 is CASSATAGHRATNEKLFF. CDR3 in DNA: TGTGCCAGCAGCGCGACCGCGGGACACCGGGCAACTAATGAAAAACTGTTTTTT.

CDR3 in DNA: TGCAGCGTTGTAGGAACCTATGGCTACACCTTC. Residues: CSVVGTYGYTF. The chain combines TRBV29-1 with TRBJ1-2; D uncertain. The CDR3 totals 11 residues. V gave up 4 bases and J gave up 4 bases, with 7 bases separating them. In germline, CDR1 is SQVTM, CDR2 ANQGSEA.

As regards this clone: At one boundary the junction diverges from the germline segment, which might be a read error. V usage is TRBV7-8 and J usage is TRBJ2-1; D is possibly TRBD2 (6 bases). This CDR3 comprises 11 residues. CDR1 SGHVS and CDR2 FQNEAQ come from the germline V gene. Here the CDR3 reads CASSGGRTRIF. The CDR3 nucleotides read TGTGCCAGCAGCGGGGGGAGGACACGGATCTTC.

The chain couples TRBV4-2 to TRBJ2-7; 7 bases match TRBD1. CDR1 and CDR2 (germline): LGHNA, YNFKEQ. This CDR3 comprises 15 residues. V gave up 0 bases and J gave up 1 base; unmatched junction bases: 3. The CDR3 loop reads CASSQEGQSSYEQYF. CDR3 nucleotide sequence: TGTGCCAGCAGCCAAGAGGGACAGAGTTCCTACGAGCAGTACTTC.

In DNA, the CDR3 is TGCAGCGTTGATATCGGGGGGGACACTGAAGCTTTCTTT. Translated: CSVDIGGDTEAFF. The gene calls are TRBV29-1 and TRBJ1-1, with D possibly being TRBD1 (5 bases). Trimming removed 3 bases at V and 3 bases at J, with 11 bases between. Germline assignment: CDR1 SQVTM and CDR2 ANQGSEA. The CDR3 is 13 amino acids. The variable domain in full, completed from reference TRBV29-1 and TRBJ1-1, reads SAVISQKPSRDICQRGTSLTIQCQVDSQVTMMFWYRQQPGQSLTLIATANQGSEATYESGFVIDKFPISRPNLTFSTLTVSNMSPEDSSIYLCSVDIGGDTEAFFGQGTRLTVV.

Only a few counts were recorded for this clone. The sample holds other DNA sequences that translate to the same CDR3. The genes are TRBV7-9 and TRBJ2-5; D may correspond to TRBD1 or TRBD2 (6 bases each). Germline CDR1 reads SEHNR; CDR2 reads FQNEAQ (reference sequence). This CDR3 is 14 amino acids long. V was pared by 0 bases and J by 2 bases, with 7 bases between. The CDR3 spells CASSLAGGQETQYF. The CDR3 DNA sequence: TGTGCCAGCAGCTTAGCAGGGGGGCAAGAGACCCAGTACTTC.

The V gene is TRBV9, the J gene TRBJ2-7, with D tentatively TRBD1 (6 bases). The V gene's germline CDR1 is SGDLS and CDR2 YYNGEE. The CDR3 extends over 15 amino acids. Trimming left V 4 bases short and J 1 base short, with 15 bases between. The CDR3 region has the DNA TGTGCCAGCAGCATACACGAGGACAGTTCCTACGAGCAGTACTTC. Translated, it gives CASSIHEDSSYEQYF.

This chain joins TRBV12-5 and TRBJ1-5; TRBD1 matches 7 bases. V lost 8 bases, J lost 0 bases, and 4 bases stayed unmatched. Germline V CDR1 and CDR2: LGHNT, FRNRAP. This CDR3 spans 14 amino acids. The CDR3 DNA follows: TGTGCTAGTCGGCAGGGGGATAGCAATCAGCCCCAGCATTTT. Protein product: CASRQGDSNQPQHF.

The CDR3 reads CASSFASGSPYEQYF. CDR3 nucleotides: TGTGCCAGCAGCTTCGCTAGCGGGAGCCCCTACGAGCAGTACTTC. V usage is TRBV5-4 and J usage is TRBJ2-7; TRBD2 agrees at 10 bases. The junction had 4 bases not matched to a gene; V was cut back by 2 bases and J by 2 bases. The germline gives CDR1 SGHNT, CDR2 YYREEE (reference sequence). This CDR3 comprises 15 residues. The whole variable domain, remainder taken from reference TRBV5-4 and TRBJ2-7, is ETGVTQSPTHLIKTRGQQVTLRCSSQSGHNTVSWYQQALGQGPQFIFQYYREEENGRGNFPPRFSGLQFPNYSSELNVNALELDDSALYLCASSFASGSPYEQYFGPGTRLTVT.

The genes are TRBV27 and TRBJ2-7; 9 positions agree with TRBD1. This CDR3 spans 14 amino acids. V lost 6 bases and J lost 1; bases outside the gene matches: 4. CDR1 MNHEY and CDR2 SMNVEV come from the germline V gene (reference sequence). The chain's CDR3 is CASSLGQGSYEQYF. The DNA of the CDR3 is TGTGCCAGCAGCCTGGGACAGGGTTCCTACGAGCAGTACTTC.

The chain couples TRBV7-3 to TRBJ1-2; D unresolved. CDR1 SGHTA and CDR2 FQGTGA come from the germline V gene. This CDR3 contains 17 residues. The V and J ends lost 4 bases and 1 base respectively, with 19 bases between them. The CDR3 DNA follows: TGTGCCAGCAGCTCCCAAAATCTAGAAGTGGTTAACTATGGCTACACCTTC. This translates into CASSSQNLEVVNYGYTF.

The rearrangement links TRBV9 to TRBJ2-5; the D gene could be TRBD1 or TRBD2 (5 bases each). CDR3 length: 14 amino acids. The V gene's germline CDR1 is SGDLS and CDR2 YYNGEE. V lost 4 bases, J lost 2 bases, and 12 bases lay in between. Written as DNA, the CDR3 is TGTGCCAGCAGCATCGGGGCAGCGCAAGAGACCCAGTACTTC. Its protein product is CASSIGAAQETQYF. The full variable domain, in which reference TRBV9 and TRBJ2-5 provide the parts outside the CDR3, is DSGVTQTPKHLITATGQRVTLRCSPRSGDLSVYWYQQSLDQGLQFLIQYYNGEERAKGNILERFSAQQFPDLHSELNLSSLELGDSALYFCASSIGAAQETQYFGPGTRLLVL.

The chain joins TRBV10-1 to TRBJ2-2; the D is unclear. Germline CDR1 reads WNHNN; CDR2 reads SYGVQD (reference sequence). The CDR3 is 12 residues long. V lost 5 bases, J lost 5 bases, and 6 bases lay in between. CDR3 amino acids: CASSLGTGELFF. The CDR3 nucleotides read TGCGCCAGCAGTTTGGGAACCGGGGAGCTGTTTTTT.

The sample holds a few counts of this clone. The chain employs TRBV27 and TRBJ2-3; 7 bases match TRBD2. CDR1 is MNHEY, CDR2 SMNVEV, per germline (reference sequence). V lost 2 bases, J lost 4 bases, and 6 bases stayed unmatched. The CDR3 runs 15 residues. The chain's CDR3 is CASSLGASGADTQYF. The CDR3 nucleotides read TGTGCCAGCAGTTTAGGGGCTAGCGGTGCAGATACGCAGTATTTT.

This chain joins TRBV10-3 and TRBJ2-5; TRBD1 is a possible D gene (5 bases). The V and J ends lost 2 bases and 5 bases respectively, with 6 bases between them. The CDR3 has 12 residues. Per germline, CDR1 ENHRY and CDR2 SYGVKD. The CDR3: CAISEAGETQYF. CDR3 bases: TGTGCCATCAGTGAGGCAGGGGAGACCCAGTACTTC.

The gene calls are TRBV6-5 and TRBJ2-1; 7 bases are a match to TRBD1. CDR3 length equals 13 residues. The germline CDR1 and CDR2 sequences are MNHEY and SVGAGI. V lost 6 bases and J lost 6; bases outside the gene matches: 5. As DNA, the CDR3 is TGTGCCAGCAGCCCCACAGGGGTCAATGAGCAGTTCTTC. This codes for CASSPTGVNEQFF.